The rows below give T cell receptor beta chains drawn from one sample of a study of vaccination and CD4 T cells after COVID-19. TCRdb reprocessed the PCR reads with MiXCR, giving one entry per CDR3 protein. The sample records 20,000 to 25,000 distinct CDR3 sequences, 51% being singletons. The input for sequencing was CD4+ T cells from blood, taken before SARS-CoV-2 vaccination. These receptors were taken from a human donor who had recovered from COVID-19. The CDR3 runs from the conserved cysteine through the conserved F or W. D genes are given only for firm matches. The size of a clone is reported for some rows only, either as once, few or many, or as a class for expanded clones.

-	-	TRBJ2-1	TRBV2	TGTGCCAGCAGCCTCGCGGGACCCTACAATGAGCAGTTCTTC	CASSLAGPYNEQFF
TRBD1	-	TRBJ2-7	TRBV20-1	TGCAGTGCTAGGCCGGACAGGAGTGACTACGAGCAGTACTTC	CSARPDRSDYEQYF
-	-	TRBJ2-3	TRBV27	TGTGCCAGCAGTTTTCAGGATTCAGATACGCAGTATTTT	CASSFQDSDTQYF
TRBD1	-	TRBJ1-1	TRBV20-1	TGCAGTGCTAGAGTTCCGGGACAGGGGGTGCGGGGCACTGAAGCTTTCTTT	CSARVPGQGVRGTEAFF
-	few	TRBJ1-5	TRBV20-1	TGCAGTGCTAGAGATCCAAATCAGCCCCAGCATTTT	CSARDPNQPQHF
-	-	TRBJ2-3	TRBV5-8	TGTGCCAGCAGCTTGCGCCTCGGCACAGATACGCAGTATTTT	CASSLRLGTDTQYF
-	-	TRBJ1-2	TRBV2	TGTGCCAGCAGTTATGATGGGGCACATTATGGCTACACCTTC	CASSYDGAHYGYTF
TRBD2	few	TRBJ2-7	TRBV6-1	TGTGCCAGCCGTCAGGGACTATACACCTACGAGCAGTACTTC	CASRQGLYTYEQYF
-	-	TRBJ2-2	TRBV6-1	TGTGCCAGCAGTCCTACAGCCGGGGAGCTGTTTTTT	CASSPTAGELFF
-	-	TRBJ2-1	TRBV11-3	TGTGCCAGCAGCTTAGCTGGGGGAGTCTCCTACAATGAGCAGTTCTTC	CASSLAGGVSYNEQFF
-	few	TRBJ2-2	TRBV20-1	TGCAGTGCCCCACCTAGCCCGGGGGCCAGTAGCGGGGAGCTGTTTTTT	CSAPPSPGASSGELFF
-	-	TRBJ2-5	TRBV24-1	TGTGCCACCAGTGTTCAGCAGGGTGGCCAAGAGACCCAGTACTTC	CATSVQQGGQETQYF
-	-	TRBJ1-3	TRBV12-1	TGTGCCAGCAGCTGTAGTCGGGTAACAAACACCATATATTTT	CASSCSRVTNTIYF
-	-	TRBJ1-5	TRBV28	TGTGCGTGGGGCATTCCTAATCAGCCCCAGCATTTT	CAWGIPNQPQHF
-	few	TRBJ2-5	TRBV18	TGTGCCAGCTCACCAGGAGCGGGAGAGACCCAGTACTTC	CASSPGAGETQYF
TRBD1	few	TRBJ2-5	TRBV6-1	TGTGCCAGCAGTGCAAGCCGGGACAGGGCCCGCTGGGAGACCCAGTACTTC	CASSASRDRARWETQYF
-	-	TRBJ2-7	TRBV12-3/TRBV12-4	TGTGCCAGCAGTTTATTGAGATCCTACGAGCAGTACTTC	CASSLLRSYEQYF
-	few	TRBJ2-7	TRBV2	TGTGCCAGCAGAGGGGTGCGAGGCTACGAGCAGTACTTC	CASRGVRGYEQYF
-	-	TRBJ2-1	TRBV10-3	TGTGCCATCAGTCAAAGCGGAACTAGCTCCTACAATGAGCAGTTCTTC	CAISQSGTSSYNEQFF
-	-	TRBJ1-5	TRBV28	TGTGCCAGCAGCCTGCTATCCGGGACGAGGAGTCAGCCCCAGCATTTT	CASSLLSGTRSQPQHF
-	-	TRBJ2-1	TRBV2	TGTGCCAGCAGTGAGGTTAGGGTGGTAGGGAATGAGCAGTTCTTC	CASSEVRVVGNEQFF
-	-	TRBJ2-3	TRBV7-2	TGTGCCAGCAGCGTACTAAGGGCTTGGGGCACAGGTACGCAGTATTTT	CASSVLRAWGTGTQYF
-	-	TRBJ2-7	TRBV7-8	TGTGCCAGCCGCCTCGGGGGCTACGAGCAGTACTTC	CASRLGGYEQYF
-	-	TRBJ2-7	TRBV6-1	TGTGCCAGCAGACAACAAACCGACTACGAGCAGTACTTC	CASRQQTDYEQYF
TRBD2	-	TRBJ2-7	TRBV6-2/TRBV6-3	TGTGCCAGCACCCAAGCGGGAGCCAACGAGCAGTACTTC	CASTQAGANEQYF
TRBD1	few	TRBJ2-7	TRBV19	TGTGCCAGTAGCTACTCCGGGACAGGGTCCTACGAGCAGTACTTC	CASSYSGTGSYEQYF
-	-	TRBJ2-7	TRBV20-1	TGCAGTGCTAGAGTCCCCTTGACCAGGAGCGAGCAGTACTTC	CSARVPLTRSEQYF
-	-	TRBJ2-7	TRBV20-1	TGCAGTGCTAGATATGCCTCTGACCCATTCCGACGTCCATCCTACGAGCAGTACTTC	CSARYASDPFRRPSYEQYF
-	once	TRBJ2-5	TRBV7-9	TGTGCCAGCAGCCCGTCCCTAGAGACCCAGTACTTC	CASSPSLETQYF
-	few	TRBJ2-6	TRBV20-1	TGCAGTGCTTTCCTCGGGGCTAGCCCGAATTCTGGGGCCAACGTCCTGACTTTC	CSAFLGASPNSGANVLTF
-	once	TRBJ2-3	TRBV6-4	TGTGCCAGCAGTCCTTCGGCGGGCCGCACAGATACGCAGTATTTT	CASSPSAGRTDTQYF